This TCR beta chain emerged from a study of blood T cell repertoires in COVID-19. Whole-study context: COVID-19 samples from acute and convalescent phases originated in the United States, Italy and Spain. PBMCs, B-cell-depleted T cells, or T cells provided the cDNA or gDNA that made up the material.

CDR1 KGHSH and CDR2 LQKENI come from the germline V gene. Trimming at V came to 0 bases and at J to 0 bases, leaving 7 bases not matched to a gene. The CDR3 length is 17 residues. Authors' methods: Amplification of reference gene primers provided the estimated nucleated cell counts. Sequencing was performed with immunoSEQ multiplex PCR; in TCRdb, only in-frame clones are kept and a portion is missing. The DNA was the basis for D and trimming; V, J and clone size are from that table. This table has more than 150,000 clones, almost 90% appearing once. The table lists this clone with a count of one. The V gene is TRBV18, the J gene TRBJ1-2; 7 nucleotides line up with TRBD1. Input material: peripheral blood. The clonotype originates from a middle-aged man with acute or convalescent COVID-19. The CDR3 loop reads CASSPPPGGFPNYGYTF. CDR3 nucleotide sequence: TGTGCCAGCTCACCACCCCCAGGGGGTTTTCCTAACTATGGCTACACCTTC.